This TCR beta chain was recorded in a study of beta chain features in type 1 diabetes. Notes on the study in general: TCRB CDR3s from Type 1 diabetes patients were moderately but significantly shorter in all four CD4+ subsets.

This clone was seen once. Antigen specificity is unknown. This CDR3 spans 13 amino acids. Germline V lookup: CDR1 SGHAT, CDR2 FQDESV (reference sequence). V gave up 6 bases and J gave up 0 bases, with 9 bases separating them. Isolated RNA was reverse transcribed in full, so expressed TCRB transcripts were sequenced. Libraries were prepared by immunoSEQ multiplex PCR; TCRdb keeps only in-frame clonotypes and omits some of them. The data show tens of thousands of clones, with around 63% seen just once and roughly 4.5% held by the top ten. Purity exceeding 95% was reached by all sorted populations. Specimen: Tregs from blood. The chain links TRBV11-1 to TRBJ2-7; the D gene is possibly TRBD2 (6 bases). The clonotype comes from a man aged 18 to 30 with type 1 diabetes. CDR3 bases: TGTGCCAGCAGGAACGGGGGCTCCTACGAGCAGTACTTC. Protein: CASRNGGSYEQYF. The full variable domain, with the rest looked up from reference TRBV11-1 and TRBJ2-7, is EAEVAQSPRYKITEKSQAVAFWCDPISGHATLYWYRQILGQGPELLVQFQDESVVDDSQLPKDRFSAERLKGVDSTLKIQPAELGDSAMYLCASRNGGSYEQYFGPGTRLTVT.